The 14 T cell receptor beta chains in this list originate from one sample, sequenced in a study of blood T cell repertoires in COVID-19. Sequencing used immunoSEQ multiplex PCR; TCRdb keeps in-frame clones, though not all of them. In the table there are some 130,000 clones, around 86% of which are singletons. The sample comprised peripheral blood. These TCRs come from a man aged 45 to 65 with active COVID-19.

The chain carries TRBV15 and TRBJ2-3; 11 bases line up with TRBD2. Unmatched junction bases numbered 4, after V lost 0 bases and J lost 8 bases. CDR1 is LNHNV and CDR2 is YYDKDF in the germline V gene (reference sequence). The CDR3 covers 15 residues. The CDR3 nucleotides read TGTGCCACCAGCAGAGATAGCGGGGGGGAGGGTACGCAGTATTTT. This translates into CATSRDSGGEGTQYF.

The chain recombines TRBV2 with TRBJ2-1; no clear D. The CDR3 length is 12 residues. The V end lost 4 bases, the J end lost 6 bases, and 7 bases lay between the germline ends. Germline CDR1 SNHLY, CDR2 FYNNEI. This CDR3 reads CASSGAVNEQFF. The DNA of the CDR3 is TGTGCCAGCAGTGGGGCTGTCAATGAGCAGTTCTTC.

This chain uses TRBV6-5 with TRBJ1-5, with 8 bases aligning to TRBD1. Germline CDR1 reads MNHEY; CDR2 reads SVGAGI. The CDR3 loop spans 14 amino acids. Trimming removed 7 bases from V and 3 bases from J; junction bases left unmatched: 5. CDR3 sequence reads: CASTLGQDNQPQHF. In DNA, the CDR3 is TGTGCCAGCACCCTGGGACAGGACAATCAGCCCCAGCATTTT.

This clone showed up just once. V usage is TRBV7-6 and J usage is TRBJ2-1, with a possible D match to TRBD1 (6 bases). Germline loops: CDR1 SGHVS, CDR2 FNYEAQ. The CDR3 loop spans 16 amino acids. V lost 4 bases, J lost 1 base, and 14 bases lay in between. Here the CDR3 DNA reads TGTGCCAGCAGCTCATTAACAGGGCTTTCCTACAATGAGCAGTTCTTC. It is translated as CASSSLTGLSYNEQFF.

The chain uses TRBV7-6 and TRBJ2-3; 7 bases match TRBD2. The germline V gene encodes CDR1 SGHVS and CDR2 FNYEAQ. There are 15 residues in the CDR3. V shed 5 bases, J shed 4 bases, and the junction held 9 bases outside the gene matches. The CDR3 spells CASSRLASASDTQYF. Written as DNA, the CDR3 is TGTGCCAGCAGCCGACTAGCTTCAGCCTCAGATACGCAGTATTTT.

The rearrangement joins TRBV5-1 to TRBJ2-5; D remains ambiguous. Germline V gene lookup returns CDR1 SGHRS and CDR2 YFSETQ. The CDR3 totals 11 residues. The ends were cut back, 2 bases at V and 3 bases at J, with 2 bases in the middle. The CDR3 sequence is CASSFKETQYF. CDR3 DNA: TGCGCCAGCAGCTTCAAAGAGACCCAGTACTTC.

This clone turned up a few times. The rearrangement joins TRBV19 to TRBJ1-2; no definite D call. Germline CDR1 reads LNHDA; CDR2 reads SQIVND (reference sequence). The V end was cut by 4 bases, the J end by 5 bases, with 11 bases between. The CDR3 has 13 amino acids. The CDR3 here is CASSNFTIYGYTF. The CDR3 DNA sequence: TGTGCCAGTAGTAATTTCACAATTTATGGCTACACCTTC.

To note about this clone: This sample also contains other DNA sequences that code for the same CDR3. The chain uses TRBV7-2 and TRBJ2-3, with a tentative D call TRBD1 (5 bases). The germline CDR1 and CDR2 sequences are SGHTA and FQGNSA. V was pared by 2 bases and J by 2 bases, with 8 bases between. The CDR3 extends over 14 amino acids. CDR3 DNA: TGTGCCAGCAGCTTAACAGGCACCACAGATACGCAGTATTTT. Residues: CASSLTGTTDTQYF.

This chain connects TRBV27 to TRBJ2-1, with a possible D match to TRBD1 (5 bases). The V end was cut by 8 bases, the J end by 0 bases, with 17 bases between. The germline gives CDR1 MNHEY, CDR2 SMNVEV (reference sequence). The CDR3 contains 16 residues. CDR3 residues: CASPEKTASSYNEQFF. The CDR3 nucleotides are TGTGCCAGCCCAGAAAAGACAGCCAGCTCCTACAATGAGCAGTTCTTC.

The V call is TRBV3-1 (or the pseudogene TRBV3-2), the J call TRBJ2-1; no definite D call. Trimming left V 1 base short and J 6 bases short, with 7 bases between. Germline values: CDR1 LGHDT, CDR2 YNNKEL (reference sequence). This CDR3 is 13 amino acids long. The chain's CDR3 is CASSQGSGNEQFF. The CDR3 DNA sequence: TGTGCCAGCAGCCAAGGGTCGGGCAATGAGCAGTTCTTC.

The chain is built from TRBV18 and TRBJ1-2; no definite D call. V lost 1 base, J lost 8 bases, and 11 bases lay in between. From germline, CDR1 is KGHSH and CDR2 LQKENI. The CDR3 is made up of 13 amino acids. CDR3: CASSPLSGYGYTF. For the CDR3, the DNA is TGTGCCAGCTCACCACTCTCGGGGTACGGCTACACCTTC.

Only a few counts were recorded for this clone. CDR3 DNA: TGTGCCAGCAGTTACTCTCGACAGGGATACGAGCAGTACTTC. Residues: CASSYSRQGYEQYF. The V gene is TRBV6-2 or TRBV6-3, the J gene TRBJ2-7; 7 positions match TRBD1. The CDR3 contains 14 residues. Germline values: CDR1 MNHEY, CDR2 SVGEGT. Trimming cost V 0 bases and J 4 bases; bases outside gene matches: 3.

CDR3 sequence (DNA): TGTGCCAGCAGCGTAAATTGGCTGGATTCACCCCTCCACTTT. Amino acid sequence: CASSVNWLDSPLHF. This chain joins TRBV9 and TRBJ1-6; no firm D call. CDR1 SGDLS and CDR2 YYNGEE come from the germline V gene. The ends were cut back, 1 base at V and 8 bases at J, with 10 bases in the middle. CDR3 length: 14 amino acids.

The V gene is TRBV6-5, the J gene TRBJ1-2, with D possibly TRBD1 on 6 matching bases. The germline V gene has CDR1 MNHEY and CDR2 SVGAGI. V lost 5 bases and J lost 4, with 11 bases in between. CDR3 length equals 13 residues. Here the CDR3 DNA reads TGTGCCAGCAGTCCAGGGGTTAGCTATGGCTACACCTTC. Translated: CASSPGVSYGYTF.